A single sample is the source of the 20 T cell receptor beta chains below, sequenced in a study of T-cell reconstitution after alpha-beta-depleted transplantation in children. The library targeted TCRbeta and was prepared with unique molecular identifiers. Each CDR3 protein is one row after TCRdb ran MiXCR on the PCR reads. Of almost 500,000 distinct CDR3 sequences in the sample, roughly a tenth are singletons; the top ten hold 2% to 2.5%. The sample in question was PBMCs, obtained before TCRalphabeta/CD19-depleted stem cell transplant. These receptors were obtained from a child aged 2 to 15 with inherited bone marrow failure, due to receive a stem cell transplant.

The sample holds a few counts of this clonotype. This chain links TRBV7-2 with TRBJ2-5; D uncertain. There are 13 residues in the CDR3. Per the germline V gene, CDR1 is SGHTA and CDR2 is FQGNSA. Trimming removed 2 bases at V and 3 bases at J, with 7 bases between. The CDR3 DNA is TGTGCCAGCAGCTTAATTAATAAAGAGACCCAGTACTTC. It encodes CASSLINKETQYF.

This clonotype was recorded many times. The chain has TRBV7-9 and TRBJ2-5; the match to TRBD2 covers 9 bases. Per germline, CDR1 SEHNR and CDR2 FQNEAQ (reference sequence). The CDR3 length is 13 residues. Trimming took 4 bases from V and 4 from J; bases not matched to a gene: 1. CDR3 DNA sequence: TGTGCCAGCAGCTCGGGACTAGCAGAGACCCAGTACTTC. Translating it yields CASSSGLAETQYF.

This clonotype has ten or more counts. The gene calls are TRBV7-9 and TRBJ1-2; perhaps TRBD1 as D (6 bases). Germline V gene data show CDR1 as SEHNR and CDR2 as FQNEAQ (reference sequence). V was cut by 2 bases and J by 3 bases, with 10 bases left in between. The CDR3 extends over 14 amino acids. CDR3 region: CASSLWGGDYGYTF. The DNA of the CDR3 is TGTGCCAGCAGCTTATGGGGGGGCGACTATGGCTACACCTTC.

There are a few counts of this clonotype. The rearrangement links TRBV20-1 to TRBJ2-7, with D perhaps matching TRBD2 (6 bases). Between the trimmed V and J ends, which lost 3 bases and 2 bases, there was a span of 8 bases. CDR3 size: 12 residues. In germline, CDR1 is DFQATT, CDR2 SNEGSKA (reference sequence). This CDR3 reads CSASQRAYEQYF. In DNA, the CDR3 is TGCAGTGCTAGTCAGCGGGCCTACGAGCAGTACTTC.

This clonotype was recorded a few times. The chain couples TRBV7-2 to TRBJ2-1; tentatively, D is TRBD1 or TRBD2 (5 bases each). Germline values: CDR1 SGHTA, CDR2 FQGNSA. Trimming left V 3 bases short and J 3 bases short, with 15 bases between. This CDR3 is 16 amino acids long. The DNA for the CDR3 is TGTGCCAGCAGCTTGGGGTTGGGGGTTTTCTACAATGAGCAGTTCTTC. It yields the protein CASSLGLGVFYNEQFF.

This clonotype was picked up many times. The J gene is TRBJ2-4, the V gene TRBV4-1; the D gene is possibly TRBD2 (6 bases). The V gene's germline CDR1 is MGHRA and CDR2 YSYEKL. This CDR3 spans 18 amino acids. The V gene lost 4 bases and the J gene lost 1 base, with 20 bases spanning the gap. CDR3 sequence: CASSPGGAGLRAKNIQYF. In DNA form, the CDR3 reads TGCGCCAGCAGCCCCGGTGGTGCGGGACTCCGGGCCAAAAACATTCAGTACTTC.

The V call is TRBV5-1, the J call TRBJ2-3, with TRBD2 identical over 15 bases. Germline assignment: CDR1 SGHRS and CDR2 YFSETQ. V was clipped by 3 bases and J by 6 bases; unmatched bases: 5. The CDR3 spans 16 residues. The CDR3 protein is CASSWTGLAGGDTQYF. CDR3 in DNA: TGCGCCAGCAGCTGGACGGGACTAGCGGGAGGTGATACGCAGTATTTT.

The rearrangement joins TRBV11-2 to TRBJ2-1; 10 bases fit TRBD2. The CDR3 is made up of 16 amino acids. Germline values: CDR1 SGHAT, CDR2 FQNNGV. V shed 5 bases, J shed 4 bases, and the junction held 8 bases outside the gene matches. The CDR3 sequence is CASSAPTSGIYNEQFF. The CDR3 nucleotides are TGTGCCAGCAGCGCCCCAACTAGCGGGATTTACAATGAGCAGTTCTTC.

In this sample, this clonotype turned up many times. The DNA of the CDR3 is TGTGCCAGCAGTCCCAGGGGACTAGCGGGAACCGTTTGGGTCTACGAGCAGTACTTC. This codes for CASSPRGLAGTVWVYEQYF. The chain has TRBV27 and TRBJ2-7; 13 bases are shared with TRBD2. Looked up from germline, CDR1 is MNHEY and CDR2 is SMNVEV (reference sequence). Trimming at V came to 5 bases and at J to 3 bases, leaving 16 bases not matched to a gene. CDR3 length equals 19 residues.

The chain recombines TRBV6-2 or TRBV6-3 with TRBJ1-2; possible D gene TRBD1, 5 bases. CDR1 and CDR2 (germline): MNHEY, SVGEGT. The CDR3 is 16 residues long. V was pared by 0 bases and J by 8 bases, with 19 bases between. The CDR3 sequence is CASSYSGDLMIRGYTF. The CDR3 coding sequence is TGTGCCAGCAGTTACTCAGGGGACCTGATGATTCGGGGCTACACCTTC.

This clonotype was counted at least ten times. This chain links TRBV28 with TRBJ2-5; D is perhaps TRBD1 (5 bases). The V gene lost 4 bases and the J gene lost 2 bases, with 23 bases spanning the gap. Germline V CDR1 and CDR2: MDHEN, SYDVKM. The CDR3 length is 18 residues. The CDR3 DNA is TGTGCCAGCAGTTACCCCGGCAGGGAAAATCTGGGGCAAGAGACCCAGTACTTC. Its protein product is CASSYPGRENLGQETQYF.

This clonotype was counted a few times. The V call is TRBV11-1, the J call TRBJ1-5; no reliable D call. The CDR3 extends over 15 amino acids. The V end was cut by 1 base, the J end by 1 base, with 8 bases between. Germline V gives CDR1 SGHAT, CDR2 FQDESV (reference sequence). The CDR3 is CASSLGWGSNQPQHF. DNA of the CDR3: TGTGCCAGCAGCTTAGGTTGGGGAAGCAATCAGCCCCAGCATTTT.

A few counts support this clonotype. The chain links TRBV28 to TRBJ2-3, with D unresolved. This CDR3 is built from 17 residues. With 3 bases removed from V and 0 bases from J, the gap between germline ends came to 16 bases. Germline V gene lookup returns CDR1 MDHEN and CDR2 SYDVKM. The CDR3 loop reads CASSFSNLPLSTDTQYF. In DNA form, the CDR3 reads TGTGCCAGCAGTTTCTCCAATCTCCCTTTGAGCACAGATACGCAGTATTTT.

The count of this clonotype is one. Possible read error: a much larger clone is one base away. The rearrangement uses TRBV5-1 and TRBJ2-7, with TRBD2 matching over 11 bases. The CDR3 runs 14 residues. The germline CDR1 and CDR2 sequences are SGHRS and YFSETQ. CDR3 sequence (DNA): TGCCCCAGCAGCACCGGGACTAGCGGCTACGAGCAGTACTTC. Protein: CPSSTGTSGYEQYF.

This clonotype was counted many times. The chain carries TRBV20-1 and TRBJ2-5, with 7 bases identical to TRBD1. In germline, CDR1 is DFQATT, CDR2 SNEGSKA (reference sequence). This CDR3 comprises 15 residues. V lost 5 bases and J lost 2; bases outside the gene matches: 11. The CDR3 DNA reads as TGCAGTGCTGCTGAACTCGGGACAGATCAAGAGACCCAGTACTTC. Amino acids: CSAAELGTDQETQYF.

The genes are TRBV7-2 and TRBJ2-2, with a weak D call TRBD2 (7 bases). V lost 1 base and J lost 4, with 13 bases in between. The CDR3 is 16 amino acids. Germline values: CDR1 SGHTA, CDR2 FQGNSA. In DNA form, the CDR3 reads TGTGCCAGCAGCTTAGTCGGGGGGCATCCCACCGGGGAGCTGTTTTTT. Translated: CASSLVGGHPTGELFF. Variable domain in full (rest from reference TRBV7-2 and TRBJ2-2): GAGVSQSPSNKVTEKGKDVELRCDPISGHTALYWYRQSLGQGLEFLIYFQGNSAPDKSGLPSDRFSAERTGGSVSTLTIQRTQQEDSAVYLCASSLVGGHPTGELFFGEGSRLTVL.

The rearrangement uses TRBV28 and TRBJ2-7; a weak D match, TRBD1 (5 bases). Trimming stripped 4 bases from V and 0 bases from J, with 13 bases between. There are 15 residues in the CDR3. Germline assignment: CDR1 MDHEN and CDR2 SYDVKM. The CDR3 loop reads CASSSRETSSYEQYF. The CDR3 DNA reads TGTGCCAGCAGTTCCAGGGAAACCAGCTCCTACGAGCAGTACTTC.

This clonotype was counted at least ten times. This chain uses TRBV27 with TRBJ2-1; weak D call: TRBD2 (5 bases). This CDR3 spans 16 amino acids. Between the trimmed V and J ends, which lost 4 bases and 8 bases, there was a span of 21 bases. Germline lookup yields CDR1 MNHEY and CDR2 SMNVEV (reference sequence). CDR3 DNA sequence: TGTGCCAGCAGTTCAGGACTGGGTAAAGGCTCTCATGAGCAGTTCTTC. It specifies CASSSGLGKGSHEQFF.

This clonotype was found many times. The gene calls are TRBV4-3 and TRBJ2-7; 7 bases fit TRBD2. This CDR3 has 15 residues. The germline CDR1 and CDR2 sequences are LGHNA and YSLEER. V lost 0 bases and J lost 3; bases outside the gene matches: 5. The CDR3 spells CASSQDAGDVYEQYF. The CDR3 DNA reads TGCGCCAGCAGCCAAGACGCGGGAGACGTCTACGAGCAGTACTTC.

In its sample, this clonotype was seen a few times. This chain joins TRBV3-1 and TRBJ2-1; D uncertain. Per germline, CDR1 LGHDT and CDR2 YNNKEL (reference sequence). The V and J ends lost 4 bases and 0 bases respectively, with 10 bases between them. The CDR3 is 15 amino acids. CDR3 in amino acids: CASSPGPDSYNEQFF. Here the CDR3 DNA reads TGTGCCAGCAGCCCCGGGCCCGACTCCTACAATGAGCAGTTCTTC.